This T cell receptor beta chain was identified in a study of Ad26.COV2.S vaccination and SARS-CoV-2 variants. Study-level background: Administration of Ad26.COV2.S was intramuscular, either once or twice 56 days apart. Broader study findings: Spike-specific CD8+ and CD4+ T cell responses reportedly showed substantial breadth after vaccination. Total responses of T cells may have been underestimated by the analyses of TCR breadth and depth.

Treatment defined: around 19 received Ad26.COV2.S at low or high dose, single or two shots; several received placebo; per-sample allocation not given. Sampling was performed 63 days after the first vaccine or placebo injection. The donor was a Boston adult aged 18-55 years. Profiled with immunoSEQ multiplex PCR; TCRdb holds only in-frame clones, not every one. Seen here are under 400,000 clones, around nine tenths observed once, and the top ten hold 3.4%. V was shortened by 2 bases and J by 6 bases, with 10 bases between the two germline ends. Germline V lookup: CDR1 SEHNR, CDR2 FQNEAQ (reference sequence). The CDR3 runs 13 residues. As regards this clone: Its antigen remains unknown.

The J gene is TRBJ1-2, the V gene TRBV7-9, with D hard to call. Sequences were derived from peripheral blood, sampled in a trial of Ad26.COV2.S vaccine versus placebo. The sequence was collected from a person between 18 and 60 years old who received the Ad26.COV2.S COVID-19 vaccine or a placebo. This CDR3 reads CASSLSPADGYTF. Here the CDR3 DNA reads TGTGCCAGCAGCTTAAGCCCGGCCGATGGCTACACCTTC.